This T cell receptor (beta chain) was recovered during a study of T cell responses to AZD1222 COVID-19 vaccine. Looking at the study overall: Second-dose intervals of approximately 4 or approximately 12 weeks were pooled.

Some clones are missing from TCRdb's copy, which holds only in-frame ones; the method was immunoSEQ multiplex PCR. The sample has about 99,000 clones, just over 90% seen once. Findings and caveats of the study: The peak T cell response came first, and repertoires were sampled only after it. Baseline seropositivity characterized only 5 or 6 AZD1222 recipients. Regions left unmutated in variants are reportedly the target of nearly half of spike-specific TCRs.

A note on this clone: The antigen is undetermined.

The sample consisted of peripheral blood, taken on day 0 of AZD1222 vaccination. This TCR was sampled from an adult in good health.

The CDR3 nucleotides read TGTGCCAGCAGTCCCACGCGCCCTTCAGTTTTAAGACTGGACTACAATGAGCAGTTCTTC. Its protein product is CASSPTRPSVLRLDYNEQFF. The V and J genes are TRBV6-6 and TRBJ2-1; the D is unclear. Trimming took 5 bases from V and 3 from J, leaving 29 bases between them. The length of the CDR3 is 20 residues. Germline CDR1 reads MNHNY; CDR2 reads SVGAGI (reference sequence).